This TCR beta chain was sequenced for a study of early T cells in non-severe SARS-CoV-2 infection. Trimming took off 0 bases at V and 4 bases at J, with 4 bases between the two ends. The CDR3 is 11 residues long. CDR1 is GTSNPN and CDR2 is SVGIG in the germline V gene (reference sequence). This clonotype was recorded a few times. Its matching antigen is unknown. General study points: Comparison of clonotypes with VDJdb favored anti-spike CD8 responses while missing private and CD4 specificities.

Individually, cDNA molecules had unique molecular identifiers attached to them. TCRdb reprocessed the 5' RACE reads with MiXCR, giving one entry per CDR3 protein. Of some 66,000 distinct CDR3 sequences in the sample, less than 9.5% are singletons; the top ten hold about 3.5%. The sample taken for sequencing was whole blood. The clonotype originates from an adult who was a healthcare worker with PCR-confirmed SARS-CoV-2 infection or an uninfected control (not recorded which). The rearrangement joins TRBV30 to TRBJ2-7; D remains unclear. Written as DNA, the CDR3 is TGTGCCTGGAGTGTCGGGTACGAGCAGTACTTC. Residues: CAWSVGYEQYF.